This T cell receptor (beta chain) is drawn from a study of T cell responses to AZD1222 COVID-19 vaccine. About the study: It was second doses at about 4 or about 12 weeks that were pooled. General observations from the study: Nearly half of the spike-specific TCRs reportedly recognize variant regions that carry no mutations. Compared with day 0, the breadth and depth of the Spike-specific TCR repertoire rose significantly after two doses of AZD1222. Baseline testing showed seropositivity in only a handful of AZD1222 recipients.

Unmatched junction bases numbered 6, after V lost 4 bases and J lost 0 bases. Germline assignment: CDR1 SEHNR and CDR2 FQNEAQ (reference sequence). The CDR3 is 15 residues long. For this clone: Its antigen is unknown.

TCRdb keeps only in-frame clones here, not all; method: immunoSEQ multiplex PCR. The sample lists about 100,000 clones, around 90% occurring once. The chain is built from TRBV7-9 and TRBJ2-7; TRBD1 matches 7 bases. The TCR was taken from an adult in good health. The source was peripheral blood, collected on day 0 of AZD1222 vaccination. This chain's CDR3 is CASSSTGVSSYEQYF. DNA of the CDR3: TGTGCCAGCAGCTCCACAGGGGTAAGCTCCTACGAGCAGTACTTC.